At least ten counts were recorded for the clone carrying this TCR beta chain. Its target is not known. This sample was included in a study of identical twins. TCRdb passed the 5' RACE reads through MiXCR, listing each CDR3 protein once. Of 700,000 or so distinct CDR3 sequences in the sample, 8.5% to 9.5% were seen once. Broader study findings: Out-of-frame alpha sequences common to twins exhibited a surplus of low generation probability. The authors noted that invariant MAIT and iNKT cells could partly confound zero-insertion analyses.

The sample was also linked to a second study, of yellow fever vaccine responses in identical twins. That source adds: Twins reportedly appeared to share part of their vaccine T cell response while keeping part individual.

The sequence derives from a woman under 30 in good health. The sequencing input was PBMCs.

The CDR3 DNA reads as TGTGCCACCAACCTTCTAGGGGGGGGGCAGAGGCAGTACTTC. The encoded protein is CATNLLGGGQRQYF. The gene calls are TRBV28 and TRBJ2-7; tentative D call: TRBD2 (7 bases). The CDR3 covers 14 residues. The V end lost 10 bases, the J end lost 9 bases, and 25 bases lay between the germline ends. Germline V gene sequence: CDR1 MDHEN, CDR2 SYDVKM.